This passage covers 9 T cell receptor beta chains from one sample sequenced in a study of blood T cell repertoires in COVID-19. The protocol was immunoSEQ multiplex PCR, while the TCRdb copy is restricted to in-frame clones and leaves out a portion. The data contain around 300,000 clones, around nine tenths of them singletons. Sequences were obtained from peripheral blood. These receptors were obtained from a man in his fifties or sixties with acute or convalescent COVID-19.

The V call is TRBV30, the J call TRBJ2-3; the D gene is possibly TRBD2 (7 bases). V was cut by 4 bases and J by 7 bases, with 21 bases left in between. This CDR3 is 15 amino acids long. Per the germline V gene, CDR1 is GTSNPN and CDR2 is SVGIG (reference sequence). CDR3 residues: CAWTRVGGTINTQYF. CDR3 nucleotide sequence: TGTGCCTGGACCCGAGTCGGGGGGACAATTAATACGCAGTATTTT.

This chain joins TRBV5-4 and TRBJ2-1; D perhaps matches TRBD2 (5 bases). V was clipped by 1 base and J by 8 bases, with 16 bases between them. Germline CDR1 is SGHNT and CDR2 is YYREEE (reference sequence). This CDR3 has 15 amino acids. The DNA of the CDR3 is TGTGCCAGCAGCTTGTTTGAGCGGCCTCGCGATGAGCAGTTCTTC. This translates into CASSLFERPRDEQFF.

V gene TRBV5-8 combines with J gene TRBJ2-5, with TRBD1 as a possible D gene (6 bases). The CDR3 has 14 amino acids. V lost 4 bases and J 2 bases, leaving 12 bases between the germline ends. Germline CDR1 is SGHTS and CDR2 is YDEGEE. This chain's CDR3 is CASSPGHSQETQYF. DNA for the CDR3: TGTGCCAGCAGCCCGGGACACTCACAAGAGACCCAGTACTTC.

The chain links TRBV5-1 to TRBJ2-1, with D tentatively TRBD2 (7 bases). V was trimmed by 2 bases and J by 4 bases, leaving 10 bases between them. Germline V gene lookup returns CDR1 SGHRS and CDR2 YFSETQ. The CDR3 extends over 14 amino acids. The CDR3 coding sequence is TGCGCCAGCAGCTTACGGGGGGCGTACAATGAGCAGTTCTTC. It specifies CASSLRGAYNEQFF.

The chain joins TRBV7-3 to TRBJ2-3; 9 bases are shared with TRBD2. CDR1 and CDR2 (germline): SGHTA, FQGTGA. V trimming: 2 bases; J trimming: 4 bases; junction bases outside the gene matches: 7. This CDR3 contains 16 residues. This chain's CDR3 is CASSLGLAGISDTQYF. Here the CDR3 DNA reads TGTGCCAGCAGCTTAGGGCTAGCGGGGATTTCAGATACGCAGTATTTT.

This clone was counted once. This chain uses TRBV5-1 with TRBJ2-5; maybe TRBD2 (6 bases). Germline V gene sequence: CDR1 SGHRS, CDR2 YFSETQ. The V gene lost 0 bases and the J gene lost 3 bases, with 9 bases spanning the gap. The CDR3 has 14 residues. The CDR3 DNA reads as TGCGCCAGCAGCTTGGGGAGGGGAGAAGAGACCCAGTACTTC. The encoded protein is CASSLGRGEETQYF.

This chain connects TRBV3-1 (or the pseudogene TRBV3-2) to TRBJ2-5; TRBD2 agrees at 10 bases. Germline CDR1 LGHDT, CDR2 YNNKEL (reference sequence). V was pared by 3 bases and J by 3 bases, with 4 bases of the junction left unmatched. The CDR3 is made up of 15 amino acids. CDR3 nucleotide sequence: TGTGCCAGCAGCCATGGACTAGCGGTGAAAGAGACCCAGTACTTC. It is translated as CASSHGLAVKETQYF.

Turning to this clone: Relative to the germline gene, one junction end is altered; a read error may explain this. V is TRBV7-7 and J is TRBJ2-7, with D possibly matching TRBD2 (6 bases). This CDR3 spans 13 amino acids. CDR1 SSHAT and CDR2 FNYEAQ come from the germline V gene (reference sequence). DNA for the CDR3: TGTGCTAGCAGTTCGACTAGTCTTGGCGAGCAGTACTTC. It translates to CASSSTSLGEQYF.

V is TRBV6-1 and J is TRBJ2-5; 14 positions match TRBD2. CDR3 length equals 18 residues. After removal of 4 bases from V and 5 bases from J, the junction contained 12 bases not matched to a gene. Germline V gives CDR1 MNHNS, CDR2 SASEGT. The CDR3: CASSVTGTSGGRWETQYF. The CDR3 nucleotides are TGTGCCAGCAGTGTAACCGGGACTAGCGGGGGTAGGTGGGAGACCCAGTACTTC.